This TCR beta chain is from a study of human T cells and chemical hapten exposure (dated by TCRdb to the early 2020s). Looking at the study overall: The libraries were sequenced as a pool, and the TCR yield per sample differed mostly because of small variations in library volumes within the pool. The study tracked peripheral blood TCR repertoire changes in vivo during primary and secondary sensitization to the hapten diphenylcyclopropenone (DPC) in alopecia patients. Each blood RNA sample was used to sequence both TCR alpha and TCR beta chains. Points the paper makes about the study in general: DPC sensitization did not change the number of TCRs with a frequency above 1 in 1000, and there was no evidence of changes in global repertoire structure. Repeated subsampling changed both the strength of the expansion versus patch-test correlation and the threshold at which that correlation became significant.

Deletion took 6 bases off V and 3 bases off J, with a span of 24 bases between the germline ends. CDR3 length: 16 amino acids, cysteine to phenylalanine. The entry retains the CDR3 DNA only, 48 bases that are in frame from base 1. In the germline V gene (reference sequence), CDR1 corresponds to DFQATT and CDR2 to SNEGSKA. This clonotype was seen repeatedly, ten times or more. What this receptor recognizes is not known. One base away there is no much larger clone; base qualities are not given. Total RNA was isolated from unfractionated whole blood collected in Tempus Blood RNA tubes. As TCR sequencing controls, 4 or 5 healthy volunteers were used, with blood taken at day 0, 2 weeks and 6 weeks. Libraries were prepared through 5' RACE. Sequencing was performed on an Illumina MiSeq. Library preparation attached unique molecular identifiers to individual cDNA molecules for quantitative, reproducible TCR counting. The paper's data handling went like this. The median number of TCRs per sample was around 96,000, ranging from roughly 20,000 to 700,000. V, J and CDR3 annotation of the TCR reads was performed with the Decombinator software suite. To make PS versus PT1 abundance plots, every sample was subsampled to the same number of TCRs (28,000). TCRs were defined as expanded if absent before sensitization and observed at least eight times at the 2-week time point. TCRdb reran the public reads through fastp at Q25 and MiXCR, keeping productive beta chains. Each entry merges the rows of one CDR3 protein and shows their most common DNA and genes. The V and J calls come from TCRdb's annotation, not from the publication. The sample table holds 110,000 to 150,000 distinct CDR3 sequences, of which over 3.5% were seen once. Of the sample, approximately 1.3% falls within the top ten clones.

The sequence is built from TRBV20-1 and TRBJ2-7; 6 matching bases give a weak D call of TRBD2. This receptor was obtained from a female donor in good health. This receptor has the CDR3 CSASDYPTEFVYEQYF. The bases read TGCAGTGCCTCGGACTACCCCACAGAGTTCGTCTACGAGCAGTACTTC.